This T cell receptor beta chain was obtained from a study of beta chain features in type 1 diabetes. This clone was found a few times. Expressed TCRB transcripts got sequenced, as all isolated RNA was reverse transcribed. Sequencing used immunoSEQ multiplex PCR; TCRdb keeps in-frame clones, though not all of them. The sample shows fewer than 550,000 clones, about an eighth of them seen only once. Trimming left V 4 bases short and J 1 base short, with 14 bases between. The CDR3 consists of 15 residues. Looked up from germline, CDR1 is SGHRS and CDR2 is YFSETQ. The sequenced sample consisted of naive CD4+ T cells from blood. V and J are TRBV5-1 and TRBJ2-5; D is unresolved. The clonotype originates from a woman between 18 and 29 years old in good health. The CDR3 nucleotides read TGCGCCAGCAGCCCACGCGGCCCTGTCCAAGAGACCCAGTACTTC. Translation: CASSPRGPVQETQYF.